This TCR beta chain was observed in a study of CD8+ T cells in alopecia areata. Across the whole study: Treatment comprised oral tofacitinib, 5 to 10 mg twice daily, in treated patients. Findings and caveats of the study: Affected scalp, especially in alopecia totalis/universalis, had a higher clonality than normal scalp did.

RNA was extracted and reverse transcribed into cDNA as the sequencing template. Sequencing was performed with immunoSEQ multiplex PCR; in TCRdb, only in-frame clones are kept and a portion is missing. The sample records some 180,000 clones, 63% being singletons. Germline V lookup: CDR1 SGHRS, CDR2 YFSETQ. Trimming removed 7 bases at V and 7 bases at J, with 21 bases between. CDR3 size: 16 residues. As concerns this clone: Its specificity is not known.

The sequence came from a human donor with alopecia areata. Sample: CD4+ T cells sorted from blood, taken at week 0. The rearrangement joins TRBV5-1 to TRBJ1-6, with D possibly being TRBD1 (6 bases). The CDR3 is CASSRDTATPNSPLHF. The CDR3 DNA sequence: TGCGCCAGCTCCAGGGACACCGCAACCCCAAATTCACCCCTCCACTTT.